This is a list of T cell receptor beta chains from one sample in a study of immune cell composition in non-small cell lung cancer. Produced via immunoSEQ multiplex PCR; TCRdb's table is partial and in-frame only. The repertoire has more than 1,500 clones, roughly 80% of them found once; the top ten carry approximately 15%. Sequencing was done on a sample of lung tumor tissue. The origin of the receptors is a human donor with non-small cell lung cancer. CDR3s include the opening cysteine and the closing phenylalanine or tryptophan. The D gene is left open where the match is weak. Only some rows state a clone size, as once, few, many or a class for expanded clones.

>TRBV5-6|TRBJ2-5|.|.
TGTGCCAGCAGCAGACGCGAAAAGACTAGGAAAGAGACCCAGTACTTC
CASSRREKTRKETQYF
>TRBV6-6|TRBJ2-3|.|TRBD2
TGTGCCAGCATCCAAGCGGGGAACCCCACAGATACGCAGTATTTT
CASIQAGNPTDTQYF
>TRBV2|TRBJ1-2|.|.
TGTGCCAGCAGCACAAGGACAGTCAACTATGGCTACACCTTC
CASSTRTVNYGYTF
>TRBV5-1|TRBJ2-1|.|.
TGCGCCAGCAGACCTGACACGGCATTCGAGCAGTTCTTC
CASRPDTAFEQFF
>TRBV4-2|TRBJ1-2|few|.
TGTGCCAGCAGCCAAGGAAACATGCAAGGCTACACCTTC
CASSQGNMQGYTF
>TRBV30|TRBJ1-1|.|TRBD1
TGTGCCTGGAGTGTACAGGGGGGGAAAGCTTTCTTT
CAWSVQGGKAFF
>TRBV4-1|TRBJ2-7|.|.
TGCGCCAGCAGCCAAGCGGGGGAGTGGGACGAGCAGTACTTC
CASSQAGEWDEQYF
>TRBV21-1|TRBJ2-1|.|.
TGTGCCAGCAGCAAAGATTCGAGCGGGAGGAATTTCAGCAATGAGCAGTTCTTC
CASSKDSSGRNFSNEQFF
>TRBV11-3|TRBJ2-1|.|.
TGTGCCAGCAACCCGGAGGGCCGGTCCTACAATGAGCAGTTCTTC
CASNPEGRSYNEQFF
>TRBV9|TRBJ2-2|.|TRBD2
TGTGCCAGCAGCGTGGGAGCGGGAATTAACACCGGGGAGCTGTTTTTT
CASSVGAGINTGELFF
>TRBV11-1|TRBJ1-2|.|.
TGTGCCAGCAGCCCGTCAGGCCCGGACTATGGCTACACCTTC
CASSPSGPDYGYTF
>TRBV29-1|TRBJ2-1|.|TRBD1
TGCAGCGTTGAAGACCCGGGACAGGGATCCTACAATGAGCAGTTCTTC
CSVEDPGQGSYNEQFF
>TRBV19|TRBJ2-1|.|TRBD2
TGTGCCAGTAACAACCCTAGCGGGGGGTGGAATGAGCAGTTCTTC
CASNNPSGGWNEQFF
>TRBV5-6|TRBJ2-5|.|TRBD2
TGTGCCAGCAGCGGGATGGGAGCGGGAGATCGAGAGACCCAGTACTTC
CASSGMGAGDRETQYF
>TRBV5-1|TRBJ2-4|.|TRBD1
TGCGCCAGCAGCTTGTTGGGACAGGGGGACATTCAGTACTTC
CASSLLGQGDIQYF
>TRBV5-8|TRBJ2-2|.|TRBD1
TGTGCCAGCAGCCTCAGGACAGGGGCGAACACCGGGGAGCTGTTTTTT
CASSLRTGANTGELFF
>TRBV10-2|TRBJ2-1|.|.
TGCGCCAGCAGCCTCATCCCCTCAGGGGCCCTTCCATCCAGCTCCTACAATGAGCAGTTCTTC
CASSLIPSGALPSSSYNEQFF
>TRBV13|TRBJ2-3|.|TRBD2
TGTGCCAGCAGCCAACGTTTCTGGACTAGCGGGAGGACAAGAAGAGATACGCAGTATTTT
CASSQRFWTSGRTRRDTQYF
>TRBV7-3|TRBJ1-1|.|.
TGTGCCAGCAGCCCGGTTGGAGGCCTCATGAACACTGAAGCTTTCTTT
CASSPVGGLMNTEAFF
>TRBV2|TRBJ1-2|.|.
TGTGCCAGCAGTGAACGTCTAAACTATGGCTACACCTTC
CASSERLNYGYTF
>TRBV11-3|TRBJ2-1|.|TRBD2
TGTGCCAGCAGCTTATCGCGGGGGATCAATGAGCAGTTCTTC
CASSLSRGINEQFF
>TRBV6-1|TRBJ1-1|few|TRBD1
TGTGCCAGCAGTGAAGCCACAGGGGGCCTGACTGAAGCTTTCTTT
CASSEATGGLTEAFF
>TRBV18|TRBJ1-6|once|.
TGTGCCAGCTCATCGACAGGAAAGAATTCACCCCTCCACTTT
CASSSTGKNSPLHF
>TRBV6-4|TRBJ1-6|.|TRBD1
TGTGCCAGCAGTGAGACAAACAGGGGTTCACCCCTCCACTTT
CASSETNRGSPLHF
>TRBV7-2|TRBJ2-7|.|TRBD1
TGTGCCAGCAGCTTAGCGGGGACAGGGGCGCCCTACGAGCAGTACTTC
CASSLAGTGAPYEQYF
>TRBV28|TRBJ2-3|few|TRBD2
TGTGCCAGCCAAGGGAATCCCCTAGCGGGAGGGCTTCAAGATACGCAGTATTTT
CASQGNPLAGGLQDTQYF
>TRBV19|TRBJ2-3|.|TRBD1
TGTGCCAGTAAAAGTAAGCACAGGGGTGTGGCAGATACGCAGTATTTT
CASKSKHRGVADTQYF
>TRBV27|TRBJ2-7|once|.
TGTGCCAGCAGTTTATCGTTCCCTCTAGCGAACTCCTACGAGCAGTACTTC
CASSLSFPLANSYEQYF
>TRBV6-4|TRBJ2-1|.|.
TGTGCCAGCAGTGAGGAGCTAGAGCCCTACAATGAGCAGTTCTTC
CASSEELEPYNEQFF
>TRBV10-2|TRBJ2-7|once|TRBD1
TGCGCCAGCAGTGACAGATCGGGACAGGGGGTTCACGAGCAGTACTTC
CASSDRSGQGVHEQYF
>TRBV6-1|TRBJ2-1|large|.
TGTGCCAGCAGTGAAGCAACTCAAGAGCAGTTCTTC
CASSEATQEQFF
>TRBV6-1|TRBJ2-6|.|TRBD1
TGTGCCAGCGACAGGGGGGACTCTGGGGCCAACGTCCTGACTTTC
CASDRGDSGANVLTF
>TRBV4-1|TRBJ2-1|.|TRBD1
TGCGCCAGCAGCCAAGTACAGGGGAGTCACAATGAGCAGTTCTTC
CASSQVQGSHNEQFF
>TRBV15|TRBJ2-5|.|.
TGTGCCACCAGCAGAGATTTCGAGAGGGAGACCCAGTACTTC
CATSRDFERETQYF
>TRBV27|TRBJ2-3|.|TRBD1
TGTGCCAGCAGTGCACCCCTGGGGACAGGGAGTCTAGATACGCAGTATTTT
CASSAPLGTGSLDTQYF
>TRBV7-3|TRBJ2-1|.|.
TGTGCCAGCAGCTCGGGGACAAATTCGGGTGAGCAGTTCTTC
CASSSGTNSGEQFF
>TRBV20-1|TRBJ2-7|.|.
TGCAGTGCTGGAGACTTCGAGCAGTACTTC
CSAGDFEQYF
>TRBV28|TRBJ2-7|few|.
TGTGCCAGCAGCATAGACAGCTCCTACGAGCAGTACTTC
CASSIDSSYEQYF
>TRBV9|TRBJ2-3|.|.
TGTGCCAGCAGCGTAGAGGGGGGGAAGGCAGATACGCAGTATTTT
CASSVEGGKADTQYF
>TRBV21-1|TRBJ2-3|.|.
TGTGCCAGCAGAGACCCGACAGGCGGGCGGGATACGCAGTATTTT
CASRDPTGGRDTQYF
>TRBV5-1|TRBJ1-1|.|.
TGCGCCAGCAGCAGAGCCGGGACACCTGACACTGAAGCTTTCTTT
CASSRAGTPDTEAFF
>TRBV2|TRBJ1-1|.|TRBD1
TGTGCCAGCAGTGATCCAGACAGGGCTTATGAAGCTTTCTTT
CASSDPDRAYEAFF
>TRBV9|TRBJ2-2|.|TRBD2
TGTGCCAGCAGCGTAGTTGCGGGGGGGCGAACCGGGGAGCTGTTTTTT
CASSVVAGGRTGELFF
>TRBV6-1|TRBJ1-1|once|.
TGTGCCAGCAGCTATAGCAGGGCGTCGAACACTGAAGCTTTCTTT
CASSYSRASNTEAFF
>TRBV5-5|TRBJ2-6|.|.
TGTGCCAGCAGCTCGTACTCTGGGGCCAACGTCCTGACTTTC
CASSSYSGANVLTF
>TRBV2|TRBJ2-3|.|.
TGTGCCAGCAGTGTCCGCGGGGTCTCTAGCACAGATACGCAGTATTTT
CASSVRGVSSTDTQYF
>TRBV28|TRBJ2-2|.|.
TGTGCCAGCAGTGCCTACAGGGAAACCGGGGAGCTGTTTTTT
CASSAYRETGELFF
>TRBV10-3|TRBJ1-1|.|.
TGTGCCATCCGAGGTAAGAACACTGAAGCTTTCTTT
CAIRGKNTEAFF
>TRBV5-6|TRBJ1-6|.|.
TGTGCCAGCAGCTTGGCACCAGGGGTACATTCACCCCTCCACTTT
CASSLAPGVHSPLHF
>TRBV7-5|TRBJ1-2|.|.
TGTGCCAGCAGCATCGGTAACGATGGCTACACCTTC
CASSIGNDGYTF
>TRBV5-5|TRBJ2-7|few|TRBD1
TGTGCCAGCAGCCCTTTGGACAGGTCCTACGAGCAGTACTTC
CASSPLDRSYEQYF
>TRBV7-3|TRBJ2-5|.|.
TGTGCCAGCAGCCCACTTCCTCAAGAGACCCAGTACTTC
CASSPLPQETQYF
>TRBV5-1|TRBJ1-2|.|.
TGCGCCAGCAGTGGAGGAGAATGGTATGGCTACACCTTC
CASSGGEWYGYTF
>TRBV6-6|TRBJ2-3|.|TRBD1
TGTGCCAGCAGTCCGACAGGGGCGTGGGATGATACGCAGTATTTT
CASSPTGAWDDTQYF
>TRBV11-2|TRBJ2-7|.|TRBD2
TGTGCCAGCAGCTTAGGGGGACTAGCGGGGCTTTACGAGCAGTACTTC
CASSLGGLAGLYEQYF
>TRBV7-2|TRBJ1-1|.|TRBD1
TGTGCCAGCAGCTTAGCGGGACAGGGCGGCACTGAAGCTTTCTTT
CASSLAGQGGTEAFF
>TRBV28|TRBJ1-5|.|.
TGTGCCAGCATCGAAGGGGGTAATCAGCCCCAGCATTTT
CASIEGGNQPQHF
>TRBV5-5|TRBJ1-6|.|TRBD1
TGTGCCAGCAGCTTCCCCCCGGGACAGGGAAGTTTGAATTCACCCCTCCACTTT
CASSFPPGQGSLNSPLHF